This T cell receptor beta chain was sequenced for a study of shared clonotypes between healthy human individuals. V shed 1 base and J shed 5 bases, with 9 bases lying between them. Germline assignment: CDR1 GTSNPN and CDR2 SVGIG (reference sequence). This CDR3 contains 13 residues. Findings and limits, study-wide: A few donors held about 5% of naive CD4 clonotypes in common.

As for this clone: What it binds is not known.

For each subset, genomic DNA was distributed in equal portions over several immunoSEQ plates. Using immunoSEQ multiplex PCR, the repertoire was profiled, and TCRdb retains in-frame clones only, with some absent. In the table there are about 2.4 million clones, under 95% of which are singletons. The source is a man younger than 35 in good health. Some clones in this sample may be carry-over from other donors' samples. The chain employs TRBV30 and TRBJ1-5, with D possibly matching TRBD1 (6 bases). Sequenced input: naive CD4+ T cells from PBMCs. The subset: CD45RA+ positively selected. The CDR3 nucleotides are TGTGCCTGGAGTGGTGGGGGGCATCAGCCCCAGCATTTT. Protein product: CAWSGGGHQPQHF. Full variable domain (missing parts from reference TRBV30 and TRBJ1-5): SQTIHQWPATLVQPVGSPLSLECTVEGTSNPNLYWYRQAAGRGLQLLFYSVGIGQISSEVPQNLSASRPQDRQFILSSKKLLLSDSGFYLCAWSGGGHQPQHFGDGTRLSIL.